This T cell receptor (beta chain) emerged from a study of T-cell reconstitution after alpha-beta-depleted transplantation in children. For TCRbeta, the library was prepared with unique molecular identifiers. TCRdb re-called the PCR reads through MiXCR, storing one row per CDR3 protein. Of about 270,000 distinct CDR3 sequences in the sample, approximately 9.8% were seen once. This CDR3 is 16 amino acids long. CDR1 and CDR2 (germline): SGHRS, YFSETQ. V shed 0 bases and J shed 1 base, with 13 bases lying between them. Ten or more counts support this clonotype. The gene calls are TRBV5-1 and TRBJ1-1; D may be TRBD1 (5 bases). The sequencing used PBMCs from the stem cell graft donor, collected from the stem cell graft. The clonotype was recovered from a human donor who donated a stem cell graft to a child with SCID. CDR3 protein: CASSLAVSQGNTEAFF. The CDR3 bases are TGCGCCAGCAGCTTGGCCGTATCTCAGGGGAACACTGAAGCTTTCTTT. The variable domain in full, with the rest retrieved from reference TRBV5-1 and TRBJ1-1, is KAGVTQTPRYLIKTRGQQVTLSCSPISGHRSVSWYQQTPGQGLQFLFEYFSETQRNKGNFPGRFSGRQFSNSRSEMNVSTLELGDSALYLCASSLAVSQGNTEAFFGQGTRLTVV.